These T cell receptor beta chains were read from a single sample in a study of PD-L1 blockade in urothelial cancer. TCRdb's copy holds only in-frame clones and misses some; the assay was immunoSEQ multiplex PCR. The sample comprises fewer than 85,000 clones, roughly 90% of which are singletons, and 11% rests with the top ten. Source: PBMCs, taken around atezolizumab (anti-PD-L1) treatment. These receptors were obtained from a man between 60 and 75 years old with urothelial cancer. CDR3s include the opening cysteine and the closing phenylalanine or tryptophan. A D gene is named only where the DNA matches it firmly. Rows give clone size only sometimes, using once, few, many, or a class for an expanded clone.

clone_size: NA
v_call: TRBV6-5
j_call: TRBJ2-5
d_call: TRBD2
cdr3_aa: CASSVTSGRRETQYF
cdr3_nt: TGTGCCAGCAGTGTGACTAGCGGGAGGCGAGAGACCCAGTACTTC

clone_size: NA
v_call: TRBV28
j_call: TRBJ2-5
d_call: TRBD1
cdr3_aa: CASSLQGAQTQYF
cdr3_nt: TGTGCCAGCAGTTTGCAGGGGGCGCAGACCCAGTACTTC

clone_size: NA
v_call: TRBV5-1
j_call: TRBJ2-6
d_call: NA
cdr3_aa: CASSGRTGSSGANVLTF
cdr3_nt: TGCGCCAGCAGCGGCCGAACTGGGAGCTCTGGGGCCAACGTCCTGACTTTC

clone_size: once
v_call: TRBV7-2
j_call: TRBJ1-3
d_call: NA
cdr3_aa: CASSLEQAVSGNTIYF
cdr3_nt: TGTGCCAGCAGCTTAGAACAGGCCGTCTCTGGAAACACCATATATTTT

clone_size: once
v_call: TRBV7-9
j_call: TRBJ2-7
d_call: NA
cdr3_aa: CASSPSGAYEQYF
cdr3_nt: TGTGCCAGCAGTCCTTCAGGGGCCTACGAGCAGTACTTC

clone_size: NA
v_call: TRBV2
j_call: TRBJ2-7
d_call: TRBD1
cdr3_aa: CASRTGTAQSYEQYF
cdr3_nt: TGTGCCAGCAGGACCGGGACAGCTCAATCCTACGAGCAGTACTTC

clone_size: NA
v_call: TRBV30
j_call: TRBJ1-1
d_call: NA
cdr3_aa: CAWRIQREVTEAFF
cdr3_nt: TGTGCCTGGAGGATACAGAGGGAGGTCACTGAAGCTTTCTTT

clone_size: once
v_call: TRBV5-8
j_call: TRBJ1-5
d_call: NA
cdr3_aa: CASSLEQAINQPQHF
cdr3_nt: TGTGCCAGCAGCTTGGAACAGGCAATCAATCAGCCCCAGCATTTT

clone_size: NA
v_call: TRBV27
j_call: TRBJ1-3
d_call: TRBD1
cdr3_aa: CASSRITGTGDGNTIYF
cdr3_nt: TGTGCCAGCAGTCGAATTACCGGGACAGGGGACGGAAACACCATATATTTT

clone_size: NA
v_call: TRBV29-1
j_call: TRBJ1-1
d_call: NA
cdr3_aa: CSAGGQLNTEAFF
cdr3_nt: TGCAGCGCCGGTGGACAGCTGAACACTGAAGCTTTCTTT

clone_size: NA
v_call: TRBV7-9
j_call: TRBJ2-1
d_call: TRBD2
cdr3_aa: CASRGTGLADGNEQFF
cdr3_nt: TGTGCCAGCAGGGGCACGGGACTAGCAGACGGCAATGAGCAGTTCTTC

clone_size: NA
v_call: TRBV7-9
j_call: TRBJ2-2
d_call: NA
cdr3_aa: CASSLTENTGELFF
cdr3_nt: TGTGCCAGCAGCTTAACAGAAAACACCGGGGAGCTGTTTTTT

clone_size: NA
v_call: TRBV7-6
j_call: TRBJ1-1
d_call: NA
cdr3_aa: CASSVGRNTEAFF
cdr3_nt: TGTGCCAGCAGCGTGGGGAGGAACACTGAAGCTTTCTTT